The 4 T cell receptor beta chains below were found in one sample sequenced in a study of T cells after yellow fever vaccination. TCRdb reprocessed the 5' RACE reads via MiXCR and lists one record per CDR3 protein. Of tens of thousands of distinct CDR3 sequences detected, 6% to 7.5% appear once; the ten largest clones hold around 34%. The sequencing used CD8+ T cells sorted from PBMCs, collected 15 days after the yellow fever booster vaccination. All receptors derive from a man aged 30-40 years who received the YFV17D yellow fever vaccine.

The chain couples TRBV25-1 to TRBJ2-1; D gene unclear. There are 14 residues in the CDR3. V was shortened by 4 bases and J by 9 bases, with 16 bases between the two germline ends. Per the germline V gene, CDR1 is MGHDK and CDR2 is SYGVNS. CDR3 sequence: CASSASLALAEQFF. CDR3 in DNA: TGTGCCAGCAGTGCCTCACTGGCGCTTGCTGAGCAGTTCTTC.

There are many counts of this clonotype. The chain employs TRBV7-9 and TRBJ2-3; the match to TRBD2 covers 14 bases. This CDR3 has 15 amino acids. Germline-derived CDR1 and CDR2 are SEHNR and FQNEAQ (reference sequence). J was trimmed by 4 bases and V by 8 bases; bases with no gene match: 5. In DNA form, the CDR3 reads TGTGCCAGCGAGAGACTAGCGGGAGGGCCAGATACGCAGTATTTT. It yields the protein CASERLAGGPDTQYF.

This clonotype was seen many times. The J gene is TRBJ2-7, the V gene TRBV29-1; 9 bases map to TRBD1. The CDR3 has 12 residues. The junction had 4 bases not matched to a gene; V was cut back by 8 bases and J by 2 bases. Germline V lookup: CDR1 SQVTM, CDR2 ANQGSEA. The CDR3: CSINRGPYEQYF. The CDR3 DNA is TGCAGCATAAACAGGGGGCCCTACGAGCAGTACTTC.

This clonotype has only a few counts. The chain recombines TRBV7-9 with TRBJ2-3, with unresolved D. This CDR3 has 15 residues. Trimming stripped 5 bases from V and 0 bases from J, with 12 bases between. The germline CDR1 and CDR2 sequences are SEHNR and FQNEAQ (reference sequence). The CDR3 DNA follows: TGTGCCAGCAGCCCGGTAGTCCGCAGCACAGATACGCAGTATTTT. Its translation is CASSPVVRSTDTQYF.